What follows are 28 T cell receptor beta chains derived from one specimen sequenced in a study of cytomegalovirus exposure and HLA in healthy donors. Produced via immunoSEQ multiplex PCR; TCRdb's table is partial and in-frame only. Among 150,000 to 180,000 clones, around 88% were seen once, and the ten largest hold approximately 20%. The sample consisted of PBMCs. These receptors all stem from a man in his late teens or twenties in good health and CMV-seropositive.

The V and J genes are TRBV9 and TRBJ2-7; TRBD1 is a possible D gene (5 bases). The CDR3 loop spans 15 amino acids. Germline-derived CDR1 and CDR2 are SGDLS and YYNGEE. The V end lost 0 bases, the J end lost 7 bases, and 17 bases lay between the germline ends. The CDR3 here is CASSVGGGLTREQYF. For the CDR3, the DNA is TGTGCCAGCAGCGTAGGGGGCGGTCTAACCCGGGAGCAGTACTTC.

This chain uses TRBV7-7 with TRBJ2-5, with 9 bases lining up with TRBD2. This CDR3 spans 15 amino acids. Trimming removed 1 base from V and 7 bases from J; junction bases left unmatched: 7. Germline V gene data show CDR1 as SSHAT and CDR2 as FNYEAQ (reference sequence). The CDR3 is CASSLDAGGPGTQYF. CDR3 nucleotide sequence: TGTGCCAGCAGCTTAGACGCGGGGGGGCCGGGGACCCAGTACTTC.

The rearrangement links TRBV5-4 to TRBJ2-3, with 8 bases aligning to TRBD1. With 4 bases clipped from V and 6 bases from J, the junction kept 10 bases outside the gene matches. The CDR3 runs 15 residues. Germline assignment: CDR1 SGHNT and CDR2 YYREEE (reference sequence). Here the CDR3 reads CASSEQGVGRDTQYF. The CDR3, as DNA: TGTGCCAGCAGCGAACAGGGGGTGGGACGGGATACGCAGTATTTT. The entire variable domain, with the rest obtained from reference TRBV5-4 and TRBJ2-3, is as follows: ETGVTQSPTHLIKTRGQQVTLRCSSQSGHNTVSWYQQALGQGPQFIFQYYREEENGRGNFPPRFSGLQFPNYSSELNVNALELDDSALYLCASSEQGVGRDTQYFGPGTRLTVL.

This rearrangement joins TRBV5-6 to TRBJ2-7; 8 bases fit TRBD2. The CDR3 is 15 residues long. V shed 4 bases, J shed 3 bases, and the junction held 9 bases outside the gene matches. The germline V gene has CDR1 SGHDT and CDR2 YYEEEE. The CDR3 DNA is TGTGCCAGCAGCAGCGGGGGCAGCTGGGGCTACGAGCAGTACTTC. Protein sequence: CASSSGGSWGYEQYF. The complete variable domain, with remaining parts taken from reference TRBV5-6 and TRBJ2-7, reads DAGVTQSPTHLIKTRGQQVTLRCSPKSGHDTVSWYQQALGQGPQFIFQYYEEEERQRGNFPDRFSGHQFPNYSSELNVNALLLGDSALYLCASSSGGSWGYEQYFGPGTRLTVT.

The chain combines TRBV5-1 with TRBJ1-2; TRBD1 matches at 7 bases. There are 15 residues in the CDR3. Germline trimming cut 2 bases from V and 2 bases from J; bases unmatched to any gene: 6. Germline values: CDR1 SGHRS, CDR2 YFSETQ. The CDR3 loop is CASSFGQGGNYGYTF. The CDR3 DNA reads as TGCGCCAGCAGCTTTGGGCAAGGGGGCAACTATGGCTACACCTTC.

This chain connects TRBV4-3 to TRBJ2-3, with TRBD2 as a possible D gene (7 bases). Germline-derived CDR1 and CDR2 are LGHNA and YSLEER. V lost 0 bases, J lost 4 bases, and 17 bases lay in between. The CDR3 is made up of 17 amino acids. The CDR3 sequence: CASSQDRLGGPADTQYF. The CDR3, as DNA: TGCGCCAGCAGCCAAGATCGATTGGGGGGGCCTGCAGATACGCAGTATTTT.

A word on this clone: The sample has other DNA sequences that encode this CDR3 too. The rearrangement uses TRBV7-6 and TRBJ2-5; the match to TRBD2 covers 10 bases. Germline V gene sequence: CDR1 SGHVS, CDR2 FNYEAQ. Trimming took 0 bases from V and 5 from J; bases not matched to a gene: 6. The CDR3 covers 16 residues. The CDR3 reads CASSLASGRAGETQYF. In DNA form, the CDR3 reads TGTGCCAGCAGCTTAGCGAGCGGGAGGGCGGGGGAGACCCAGTACTTC.

The chain carries TRBV7-2 and TRBJ1-4, with a tentative D call TRBD1 (5 bases). The length of the CDR3 is 16 residues. The germline V gene has CDR1 SGHTA and CDR2 FQGNSA. V dropped 5 bases and J dropped 7 bases, with 20 bases sitting between them. The CDR3 loop is CASSHPGTQDSEKLFF. The CDR3, as DNA: TGTGCCAGCAGCCATCCCGGGACTCAAGACAGTGAAAAACTGTTTTTT.

The V gene is TRBV5-6, the J gene TRBJ1-5; 7 bases are shared with TRBD1. Germline values: CDR1 SGHDT, CDR2 YYEEEE. Trimming took 0 bases from V and 2 from J; bases not matched to a gene: 5. CDR3 length: 16 amino acids. CDR3 sequence: CASSLGAGGGNQPQHF. In DNA, the CDR3 is TGTGCCAGCAGCTTGGGGGCAGGGGGAGGCAATCAGCCCCAGCATTTT.

The chain combines TRBV19 with TRBJ1-4, with D possibly being TRBD1 (6 bases). Trimming removed 4 bases from V and 8 bases from J, with 11 bases in between. The CDR3 length is 13 residues. Germline loops: CDR1 LNHDA, CDR2 SQIVND (reference sequence). The CDR3, as DNA: TGTGCCAGTAGTACAGGGGCAAGGGAAAAACTGTTTTTT. It codes for CASSTGAREKLFF.

The chain carries TRBV7-3 and TRBJ2-2, with 10 nucleotides matching TRBD2. V shed 4 bases and J 3 bases; nucleotides not matched to a gene: 11. CDR1 and CDR2 from the germline V gene are SGHTA and FQGTGA. This CDR3 region has 18 residues. The CDR3 bases are TGTGCCAGCAGCTCCACCCTGCTAGCGGGAGAGGACACCGGGGAGCTGTTTTTT. It is translated as CASSSTLLAGEDTGELFF.

This clone occurred once. V is TRBV29-1 and J is TRBJ2-7; TRBD1 is a possible D gene (5 bases). This CDR3 spans 13 amino acids. In germline, CDR1 is SQVTM, CDR2 ANQGSEA. The ends were cut back, 5 bases at V and 2 bases at J, with 13 bases in the middle. The CDR3 DNA sequence: TGCAGCGTTTCGGGCAGGGTAACCTACGAGCAGTACTTC. It specifies CSVSGRVTYEQYF.

J is TRBJ2-1 and V is TRBV5-6, with 11 bases that match TRBD2. The CDR3 extends over 15 amino acids. CDR1 SGHDT and CDR2 YYEEEE come from the germline V gene. V trimming: 2 bases; J trimming: 6 bases; junction bases outside the gene matches: 4. CDR3: CASSFGSGRVNEQFF. The CDR3 nucleotides read TGTGCCAGCAGCTTTGGTAGCGGGAGGGTCAATGAGCAGTTCTTC.

The V and J genes are TRBV30 and TRBJ1-2; a weak D match, TRBD1 (5 bases). The CDR3 contains 13 residues. The germline gives CDR1 GTSNPN, CDR2 SVGIG (reference sequence). V lost 0 bases to trimming and J lost 1 base, with 6 bases between them. CDR3: CAWSVQVNYGYTF. The DNA of the CDR3 is TGTGCCTGGAGTGTACAGGTTAACTATGGCTACACCTTC. The variable domain in full, with the rest retrieved from reference TRBV30 and TRBJ1-2, is SQTIHQWPATLVQPVGSPLSLECTVEGTSNPNLYWYRQAAGRGLQLLFYSVGIGQISSEVPQNLSASRPQDRQFILSSKKLLLSDSGFYLCAWSVQVNYGYTFGSGTRLTVV.

The V gene is TRBV7-9, the J gene TRBJ2-2; TRBD1 agrees at 11 bases. V gave up 5 bases and J gave up 4 bases; unmatched junction bases: 9. The CDR3 runs to 17 residues. The germline gives CDR1 SEHNR, CDR2 FQNEAQ (reference sequence). The CDR3 sequence is CASSVGQGAIFTGELFF. As DNA, the CDR3 is TGTGCCAGCAGCGTAGGACAGGGGGCAATATTCACCGGGGAGCTGTTTTTT.

The chain joins TRBV30 to TRBJ1-4, with D hard to call. In germline, CDR1 is GTSNPN, CDR2 SVGIG (reference sequence). The V gene lost 1 base and the J gene lost 4 bases, with 10 bases spanning the gap. The CDR3 runs 14 residues. The DNA of the CDR3 is TGTGCCTGGAGTGGAGGCCCGCGTAATGAAAAACTGTTTTTT. Translated, it gives CAWSGGPRNEKLFF.

The V and J genes are TRBV6-6 and TRBJ1-1; 10 nucleotides match TRBD1. The V gene end was trimmed by 6 bases and the J gene end by 1 base; junction bases not matched to a gene: 8. The CDR3 covers 16 residues. Germline-derived CDR1 and CDR2 are MNHNY and SVGAGI (reference sequence). The CDR3 coding sequence is TGTGCCAGCAGCCTCGACAGGGGGCGGGGGAACACTGAAGCTTTCTTT. It codes for CASSLDRGRGNTEAFF.

This CDR3 is CAWGQYQETQYF. The CDR3, as DNA: TGTGCCTGGGGACAGTACCAAGAGACCCAGTACTTC. This chain connects TRBV30 to TRBJ2-5; D is perhaps TRBD1 (6 bases). Germline V gene sequence: CDR1 GTSNPN, CDR2 SVGIG (reference sequence). This CDR3 contains 12 residues. The V end lost 5 bases, the J end lost 0 bases, and 7 bases lay between the germline ends. Using reference TRBV30 and TRBJ2-5 for the parts outside the CDR3, the full variable domain is SQTIHQWPATLVQPVGSPLSLECTVEGTSNPNLYWYRQAAGRGLQLLFYSVGIGQISSEVPQNLSASRPQDRQFILSSKKLLLSDSGFYLCAWGQYQETQYFGPGTRLLVL.

As to this clone: One end of the junction is discordant with germline, which a read error may explain. This chain uses TRBV13 with TRBJ2-6, with 7 bases aligning to TRBD2. Germline V gene data show CDR1 as PRHDT and CDR2 as FYEKMQ (reference sequence). The CDR3 extends over 17 amino acids. In DNA form, the CDR3 reads TGTGCTAGCAGCTTCGGGGGGATAAGCTCTGGGGCCAACGTCCTGACTTTC. This encodes CASSFGGISSGANVLTF. The full variable domain, in which reference TRBV13 and TRBJ2-6 provide the parts outside the CDR3, is AAGVIQSPRHLIKEKRETATLKCYPIPRHDTVYWYQQGPGQDPQFLISFYEKMQSDKGSIPDRFSAQQFSDYHSELNMSSLELGDSALYFCASSFGGISSGANVLTFGAGSRLTVL.

The chain's CDR3 is CASSPRLAGGNNEQFF. CDR3 DNA sequence: TGTGCCAGCTCACCACGACTAGCGGGAGGGAACAATGAGCAGTTCTTC. The J gene is TRBJ2-1, the V gene TRBV18; 14 bases are a match to TRBD2. CDR1 and CDR2 (germline): KGHSH, LQKENI. The V segment lost 1 base and the J segment 5 bases; nucleotides outside the gene matches: 1. The CDR3 has 16 amino acids.

The chain joins TRBV5-6 to TRBJ2-3; TRBD2 might be the D (6 bases). V was pared by 2 bases and J by 5 bases, with 15 bases between. Germline V gene data show CDR1 as SGHDT and CDR2 as YYEEEE. The CDR3 runs 15 residues. In DNA form, the CDR3 reads TGTGCCAGCAGCTTACTAGCCCGTCAGCGAGATACGCAGTATTTT. It is translated as CASSLLARQRDTQYF.

The chain recombines TRBV9 with TRBJ1-6; D gene ambiguous. Germline CDR1 is SGDLS and CDR2 is YYNGEE. With 3 bases removed from V and 6 bases from J, the gap between germline ends came to 10 bases. The CDR3 consists of 14 residues. The chain's CDR3 is CASSGHRVNSPLHF. CDR3 DNA: TGTGCCAGCAGCGGTCACAGAGTTAATTCACCCCTCCACTTT.

This clone was found once. This sequence joins TRBV5-1 and TRBJ1-1, with D hard to call. The CDR3 is 12 amino acids. Looked up from germline, CDR1 is SGHRS and CDR2 is YFSETQ. The ends were cut back, 3 bases at V and 4 bases at J, with 7 bases in the middle. As DNA, the CDR3 is TGCGCCAGCAGCTCCGACATCACTGAAGCTTTCTTT. Protein product: CASSSDITEAFF.

The chain links TRBV19 to TRBJ2-1, with D possibly matching TRBD2 (6 bases). The CDR3 has 13 amino acids. Trimming removed 5 bases at V and 9 bases at J, with 14 bases between. CDR1 is LNHDA, CDR2 SQIVND, per germline (reference sequence). The CDR3 sequence is CASSFGLTSEQFF. The CDR3 nucleotides are TGTGCCAGTAGTTTCGGACTAACTAGTGAGCAGTTCTTC.

V and J are TRBV6-5 and TRBJ2-7; 8 nucleotides align to TRBD2. Germline CDR1 is MNHEY and CDR2 is SVGAGI. The CDR3 has 15 amino acids. The V gene end was trimmed by 6 bases and the J gene end by 2 bases; junction bases not matched to a gene: 9. The CDR3 region is CASRVQAGGAYEQYF. CDR3 DNA: TGTGCCAGCAGGGTACAGGCGGGGGGCGCCTACGAGCAGTACTTC.

This clone is a singleton in its sample. The chain recombines TRBV1 with TRBJ1-5; the D call TRBD1 from the table was never checked on the DNA. TRBV1 is designated a pseudogene. This CDR3 spans 17 amino acids. CDR3 in amino acids: CTSSRIHDRGGNQPQHF. Here the CDR3 DNA reads TGCACCAGCAGCCGAATTCACGACAGGGGTGGCAATCAGCCCCAGCATTTT.

The V and J genes are TRBV10-3 and TRBJ2-5; 10 bases agree with TRBD2. CDR1 ENHRY and CDR2 SYGVKD come from the germline V gene. This CDR3 comprises 14 residues. V trimming: 6 bases; J trimming: 2 bases; junction bases outside the gene matches: 3. The CDR3 DNA sequence: TGTGCCATCAGAACTAGCGGGACACAAGAGACCCAGTACTTC. Encoded protein: CAIRTSGTQETQYF.

As for this clone: This same CDR3 is encoded by further DNA sequences in the sample. This sequence joins TRBV5-1 and TRBJ2-7; perhaps TRBD1 as D (5 bases). From germline, CDR1 is SGHRS and CDR2 YFSETQ. The V end lost 0 bases, the J end lost 5 bases, and 12 bases lay between the germline ends. The CDR3 sequence is 14 residues long. The CDR3 region is CASSLAAGADEQYF. The CDR3 nucleotides are TGCGCCAGCAGCTTGGCCGCTGGGGCCGACGAGCAGTACTTC. Full variable domain (missing parts from reference TRBV5-1 and TRBJ2-7): KAGVTQTPRYLIKTRGQQVTLSCSPISGHRSVSWYQQTPGQGLQFLFEYFSETQRNKGNFPGRFSGRQFSNSRSEMNVSTLELGDSALYLCASSLAAGADEQYFGPGTRLTVT.